These 28 T cell receptor beta chains were sequenced from one sample in a study of shared T cell receptors in the human thymus. Assay used: immunoSEQ multiplex PCR; TCRdb lists only in-frame clones, some missing. The data show 700,000 or so clones, 80% to 90% seen once. The same data also contributed to another study, on human thymus T cells.

Sample: thymocytes. All receptors come from a girl in the first two years of life with a congenital heart defect.

The V call is TRBV11-1, the J call TRBJ1-1; tentatively, D is TRBD1 (5 bases). CDR3 size: 13 residues. The germline V gene encodes CDR1 SGHAT and CDR2 FQDESV (reference sequence). The V end lost 1 base, the J end lost 5 bases, and 8 bases lay between the germline ends. The CDR3 is CASSLEGVTEAFF. CDR3 nucleotide sequence: TGTGCCAGCAGCTTAGAAGGGGTGACTGAAGCTTTCTTT.

The chain uses TRBV10-3 and TRBJ1-2; 8 bases are shared with TRBD1. This CDR3 has 19 amino acids. V lost 0 bases, J lost 0 bases, and 12 bases stayed unmatched. Per germline, CDR1 ENHRY and CDR2 SYGVKD. The CDR3 bases are TGTGCCATCAGTGAGTCGGGTAGAGCGGACAGGGTAGCTAACTATGGCTACACCTTC. It yields the protein CAISESGRADRVANYGYTF.

The chain has TRBV5-1 and TRBJ1-2; D possibly corresponds to TRBD1 (5 bases). V was clipped by 0 bases and J by 1 base, with 34 bases between them. Germline CDR1 reads SGHRS; CDR2 reads YFSETQ. This CDR3 is 23 amino acids long. CDR3 sequence (DNA): TGCGCCAGCAGCTTGGCGGCCCGTCCCGGGGGAGTCGTCCCTTATCAGATTAACTATGGCTACACCTTC. Residues: CASSLAARPGGVVPYQINYGYTF.

CDR3 coding DNA: TGTGCCAGCAAGGGGGACAGATCACAAGAGACCCAGTACTTC. Amino acid sequence: CASKGDRSQETQYF. The chain uses TRBV6-1 and TRBJ2-5; TRBD1 matches 7 bases. V shed 7 bases and J 2 bases; nucleotides not matched to a gene: 7. The CDR3 extends over 14 amino acids. Germline CDR1 reads MNHNS; CDR2 reads SASEGT.

The genes are TRBV10-3 and TRBJ1-1; TRBD1 might be the D (6 bases). The ends were cut back, 4 bases at V and 3 bases at J, with 15 bases in the middle. The germline V gene encodes CDR1 ENHRY and CDR2 SYGVKD. The CDR3 has 15 amino acids. For the CDR3, the DNA is TGTGCCATCAGTGTAAACAGGGCCCCCTACACTGAAGCTTTCTTT. As protein: CAISVNRAPYTEAFF.

The V call is TRBV4-1, the J call TRBJ2-1, with TRBD2 matching 11 bases. V lost 1 base to trimming and J lost 0 bases; unmatched junction nucleotides: 11. The V gene's germline CDR1 is MGHRA and CDR2 YSYEKL. The CDR3 extends over 20 amino acids. CDR3 DNA: TGCGCCAGCAGCCAAGTGATAATAGCGGGGGGGAAGCGCTCCTACAATGAGCAGTTCTTC. Residues: CASSQVIIAGGKRSYNEQFF.

On this clone: One end of the junction varies from germline; a read error may be responsible. V and J are TRBV28 and TRBJ2-1; TRBD2 aligns across 7 bases. Germline CDR1 and CDR2: MDHEN and SYDVKM. CDR3 size: 14 residues. The CDR3 loop reads CASSLWGGYNEQFF. In DNA form, the CDR3 reads TGTGCCAGCAGTCTATGGGGGGGATACAATGAGCAGTTCTTC.

The V gene is TRBV7-6, the J gene TRBJ1-5; D perhaps matches TRBD1 (5 bases). Per germline, CDR1 SGHVS and CDR2 FNYEAQ. Trimming cost V 4 bases and J 7 bases, with 11 bases left between them. The CDR3 spans 13 residues. The CDR3 coding sequence is TGTGCCAGCAGCTCGGCAGGGTACCAGCCCCAGCATTTT. Translated: CASSSAGYQPQHF.

In its sample, this clone was seen a few times. This chain links TRBV7-4 with TRBJ1-1; 10 bases line up with TRBD1. The CDR3 runs 15 residues. The junction had 4 bases not matched to a gene; V was cut back by 5 bases and J by 1 base. In germline, CDR1 is SGHVT, CDR2 SQSDAQ. As DNA, the CDR3 is TGTGCCAGCAGCCGACAGGGGGCAGGGAACACTGAAGCTTTCTTT. This codes for CASSRQGAGNTEAFF.

J is TRBJ1-2 and V is TRBV10-3; D not resolved. The V end lost 6 bases, the J end lost 0 bases, and 11 bases lay between the germline ends. There are 14 residues in the CDR3. Per the germline V gene, CDR1 is ENHRY and CDR2 is SYGVKD. The CDR3 coding sequence is TGTGCCATCAGCCAGGATCCATCTAACTATGGCTACACCTTC. Its protein is CAISQDPSNYGYTF.

On this clone: At one boundary the junction diverges from the germline segment, which might be a read error. The genes are TRBV19 and TRBJ1-1; 9 positions match TRBD1. CDR1 is LNHDA and CDR2 is SQIVND in the germline V gene (reference sequence). CDR3 length: 17 amino acids. The CDR3 nucleotides read TGTGCCAGTAGTATGGGGACAGGGTGGGCGGTGAAGACTGAAGCTTTCTTT. Translation: CASSMGTGWAVKTEAFF.

The CDR3 DNA sequence: TGTGCCAGCAGTGAACGGCTGGTTAAGACGTTAACCCAGGGGGCGCGAAGTTCACCCCTCCACTTT. This encodes CASSERLVKTLTQGARSSPLHF. The chain links TRBV2 to TRBJ1-6; 8 bases line up with TRBD1. The CDR3 consists of 22 residues. CDR1 and CDR2 from the germline V gene are SNHLY and FYNNEI. Germline trimming cut 2 bases from V and 9 bases from J; bases unmatched to any gene: 27.

The CDR3 protein is CASSSNPGVTEAFF. CDR3 nucleotide sequence: TGTGCCAGCAGCTCGAACCCGGGTGTCACTGAAGCTTTCTTT. The chain joins TRBV2 to TRBJ1-1; D is ambiguous. V was pared by 6 bases and J by 4 bases, with 15 bases between. There are 14 residues in the CDR3. Germline lookup yields CDR1 SNHLY and CDR2 FYNNEI.

This chain links TRBV11-1 with TRBJ1-3; D might be TRBD1 (6 bases). CDR1 is SGHAT, CDR2 FQDESV, per germline (reference sequence). CDR3 length equals 16 residues. V shed 7 bases and J shed 1 base, with 17 bases lying between them. The CDR3 nucleotides read TGTGCCAGCACCGCTCCTACAGGGTCGTCTGGAAACACCATATATTTT. This sequence encodes CASTAPTGSSGNTIYF. Full variable domain (missing parts from reference TRBV11-1 and TRBJ1-3): EAEVAQSPRYKITEKSQAVAFWCDPISGHATLYWYRQILGQGPELLVQFQDESVVDDSQLPKDRFSAERLKGVDSTLKIQPAELGDSAMYLCASTAPTGSSGNTIYFGEGSWLTVV.

This clone was counted only a few times. The rearrangement links TRBV19 to TRBJ1-2; D not resolved. Per germline, CDR1 LNHDA and CDR2 SQIVND (reference sequence). V was trimmed by 1 base and J by 4 bases, leaving 7 bases between them. The CDR3 length is 13 residues. The CDR3 loop reads CASSIAAGYGYTF. In DNA form, the CDR3 reads TGTGCCAGTAGTATAGCGGCAGGCTATGGCTACACCTTC.

This clone was detected only once. The chain carries TRBV14 and TRBJ2-1; TRBD2 matches at 15 bases. J lost 5 bases, V lost 3 bases, and 5 bases had no gene match. Germline CDR1 reads SGHDN; CDR2 reads FVKESK. This CDR3 has 17 amino acids. The CDR3 DNA reads TGTGCCAGCAGCCACGGACTAGCGGGGGGGCCCCACAATGAGCAGTTCTTC. It encodes CASSHGLAGGPHNEQFF.

CDR3 protein: CASSLAGGHGYTF. For the CDR3, the DNA is TGTGCCAGCAGCTTGGCAGGGGGCCATGGCTACACCTTC. The chain carries TRBV7-9 and TRBJ1-2; TRBD1 aligns across 8 bases. Germline-derived CDR1 and CDR2 are SEHNR and FQNEAQ (reference sequence). The CDR3 is 13 amino acids. The J segment lost 6 bases and the V segment lost 3 bases, leaving 3 bases of the junction unmatched.

The chain is built from TRBV5-1 and TRBJ2-1, with 11 bases lining up with TRBD1. Per germline, CDR1 SGHRS and CDR2 YFSETQ. The CDR3 totals 15 residues. J gave up 8 bases and V 4 bases, and 8 bases lay outside the gene matches. The CDR3 region is CASSSKGQGGDEQFF. DNA of the CDR3: TGCGCCAGCAGCAGTAAGGGACAGGGGGGGGATGAGCAGTTCTTC.

This chain joins TRBV19 and TRBJ1-6; D possibly corresponds to TRBD1 (6 bases). The ends were cut back, 5 bases at V and 2 bases at J, with 16 bases in the middle. CDR3 length equals 17 residues. CDR1 LNHDA and CDR2 SQIVND come from the germline V gene (reference sequence). CDR3 amino acids: CASSLNVQGTYNSPLHF. DNA of the CDR3: TGTGCCAGTAGTCTCAATGTACAGGGAACCTATAATTCACCCCTCCACTTT.

The chain carries TRBV7-9 and TRBJ2-1; TRBD1 might be the D (6 bases). Germline loops: CDR1 SEHNR, CDR2 FQNEAQ (reference sequence). This CDR3 comprises 15 residues. V was pared by 3 bases and J by 0 bases, with 9 bases between. This CDR3 reads CASSFWTASYNEQFF. For the CDR3, the DNA is TGTGCCAGCAGCTTTTGGACAGCCTCCTACAATGAGCAGTTCTTC.

This chain uses TRBV28 with TRBJ1-5, with 9 bases fitting TRBD1. Per germline, CDR1 MDHEN and CDR2 SYDVKM. V shed 5 bases and J 8 bases; nucleotides not matched to a gene: 10. This CDR3 spans 15 amino acids. The CDR3 protein is CASSPNRGLGEPQHF. The CDR3 DNA follows: TGTGCCAGCAGTCCGAACAGGGGGCTGGGGGAGCCCCAGCATTTT.

The V call is TRBV15, the J call TRBJ2-1; 7 bases fit TRBD2. CDR1 and CDR2 (germline): LNHNV, YYDKDF (reference sequence). The junction had 6 bases not matched to a gene; V was cut back by 0 bases and J by 4 bases. The CDR3 has 16 residues. DNA for the CDR3: TGTGCCACCAGCAGAGATCCCCTAGCGGAGTACAATGAGCAGTTCTTC. It codes for CATSRDPLAEYNEQFF.

This sequence joins TRBV19 and TRBJ2-4; 9 nucleotides match TRBD2. Per the germline V gene, CDR1 is LNHDA and CDR2 is SQIVND (reference sequence). V shed 6 bases, J shed 9 bases, and the junction held 9 bases outside the gene matches. The CDR3 is 14 amino acids. The CDR3 loop is CASSPSGDGSIQYF. CDR3 bases: TGTGCCAGTAGCCCTAGCGGGGATGGGAGCATTCAGTACTTC.

The rearrangement uses TRBV29-1 and TRBJ1-1, with TRBD1 matching 8 bases. Trimming cost V 6 bases and J 4 bases; bases outside gene matches: 7. CDR3 length: 13 amino acids. Germline CDR1 and CDR2: SQVTM and ANQGSEA. Here the CDR3 DNA reads TGCAGCGTGCAGGGACAGGTGGCCACTGAAGCTTTCTTT. Translating it yields CSVQGQVATEAFF.

CDR3 loop: CASSSGQEETQYF. The CDR3 DNA follows: TGCGCCAGCAGCTCGGGACAGGAAGAGACCCAGTACTTC. The rearrangement uses TRBV5-1 and TRBJ2-5; 8 bases are shared with TRBD1. CDR1 and CDR2 from the germline V gene are SGHRS and YFSETQ. V was clipped by 3 bases and J by 3 bases; unmatched bases: 1. This CDR3 is 13 amino acids long.

The gene calls are TRBV27 and TRBJ2-7; 11 bases are a match to TRBD1. The CDR3 extends over 16 amino acids. From germline, CDR1 is MNHEY and CDR2 SMNVEV (reference sequence). V trimming: 6 bases; J trimming: 3 bases; junction bases outside the gene matches: 10. The CDR3 sequence: CASSSGTGTGGYEQYF. The CDR3 bases are TGTGCCAGCAGCTCAGGGACGGGGACAGGGGGCTACGAGCAGTACTTC.

The rearrangement uses TRBV6-1 and TRBJ1-2, with 9 bases fitting TRBD1. The CDR3 extends over 15 amino acids. CDR1 and CDR2 from the germline V gene are MNHNS and SASEGT. V trimming: 0 bases; J trimming: 8 bases; junction bases outside the gene matches: 7. The chain's CDR3 is CASSEATQGASGYTF. Here the CDR3 DNA reads TGTGCCAGCAGTGAAGCAACACAGGGGGCTAGCGGCTACACCTTC.

The CDR3 sequence is CASSPPGDRSYEQYF. The CDR3 nucleotides read TGTGCCAGCAGCCCCCCGGGGGACAGGTCCTACGAGCAGTACTTC. The chain uses TRBV9 and TRBJ2-7, with 8 nucleotides matching TRBD1. Germline V CDR1 and CDR2: SGDLS, YYNGEE. V shed 4 bases, J shed 1 base, and the junction held 7 bases outside the gene matches. CDR3 length: 15 residues.